This record concerns one TCR beta chain sequence. No antigen is known for it. This sample was taken from a study of OX40 agonist ivuxolimab in advanced cancers. Study-level information: The study gave patients intravenous ivuxolimab at 0.01 to 10 mg/kg every 2 weeks.

In germline, CDR1 is SGHRS, CDR2 YFSETQ. The CDR3 runs 14 residues. V lost 3 bases, J lost 9 bases, and 16 bases lay in between. Findings of the study overall: Antigens targeted by the expanded peripheral T cells were not determined.

Using immunoSEQ multiplex PCR, the repertoire was profiled, and TCRdb retains in-frame clones only, with some absent. The profile shows roughly 100,000 clones, about 85% of them singletons. The chain has TRBV5-1 and TRBJ2-1; D perhaps matches TRBD2 (5 bases). This TCR was sampled from an adult with an advanced solid tumor such as melanoma, head and neck, liver or kidney cancer. Sequenced material: CD4+ or CD8+ T cells sorted from blood, taken in a trial of the OX40 agonist ivuxolimab. The CDR3 DNA is TGCGCCAGCAGCTACTATACTAGTCGCGGTGAGCAGTTCTTC. This translates into CASSYYTSRGEQFF.